Following are 13 T cell receptor beta chains from one sample sequenced in a study of Ad26.COV2.S vaccination and SARS-CoV-2 variants. The treatment: about 20 received Ad26.COV2.S at low or high dose, single or two shots; roughly five received placebo; per-sample allocation not given. Collection of the samples took place on day 63 after the first injection of vaccine or placebo. TCRdb's table, derived via immunoSEQ multiplex PCR, lists solely in-frame clones and lacks some. The data contain more than 250,000 clones, around 87% of them singletons. The sample consisted of peripheral blood, taken in a trial of Ad26.COV2.S vaccine versus placebo. The receptors stem from a person between 18 and 65 years old who received the Ad26.COV2.S COVID-19 vaccine or a placebo.

This chain connects TRBV3-1 (or the pseudogene TRBV3-2) to TRBJ1-5; 8 positions agree with TRBD1. Germline CDR1 LGHDT, CDR2 YNNKEL (reference sequence). CDR3 length equals 19 residues. With 1 base clipped from V and 0 bases from J, the junction kept 11 bases outside the gene matches. Here the CDR3 reads CASSQGRGGQVVSNQPQHF. As DNA, the CDR3 is TGTGCCAGCAGCCAAGGGCGTGGGGGACAGGTCGTTAGCAATCAGCCCCAGCATTTT.

This clone was seen only a few times. The V and J genes are TRBV5-4 and TRBJ1-5, with 8 nucleotides matching TRBD1. CDR1 is SGHNT and CDR2 is YYREEE in the germline V gene (reference sequence). This CDR3 has 20 residues. The J segment lost 2 bases and the V segment lost 4 bases, leaving 20 bases of the junction unmatched. This CDR3 reads CASSPPPFTGGEKGNQPQHF. The CDR3 bases are TGTGCCAGCAGCCCTCCTCCCTTTACAGGGGGTGAGAAGGGCAATCAGCCCCAGCATTTT.

A word on this clone: The same CDR3 arises from other DNA sequences in this sample as well. J is TRBJ2-1 and V is TRBV5-1, with TRBD2 as a possible D gene (6 bases). Germline CDR1 is SGHRS and CDR2 is YFSETQ. The CDR3 has 15 amino acids. Trimming stripped 5 bases from V and 1 base from J, with 13 bases between. In DNA, the CDR3 is TGCGCCAGCAGTCCGGGAGCGACATCCTACAATGAGCAGTTCTTC. Encoded protein: CASSPGATSYNEQFF.

The rearrangement uses TRBV11-3 and TRBJ2-7; the match to TRBD2 covers 7 bases. Germline assignment: CDR1 SGHNT and CDR2 YENEEA. The CDR3 covers 19 residues. The V and J ends lost 5 bases and 0 bases, in that order; junction bases with no gene match: 19. CDR3 protein: CASSPRSYERLADSYEQYF. The CDR3 DNA is TGTGCCAGCAGCCCGCGATCGTATGAAAGGCTAGCGGACTCCTACGAGCAGTACTTC.

This chain connects TRBV5-4 to TRBJ1-1, with 7 bases fitting TRBD1. The CDR3 loop spans 14 amino acids. Germline CDR1 is SGHNT and CDR2 is YYREEE (reference sequence). Trimming removed 2 bases from V and 4 bases from J; junction bases left unmatched: 5. In DNA form, the CDR3 reads TGTGCCAGCAGCTTTGACAGGGTGGGCACTGAAGCTTTCTTT. It codes for CASSFDRVGTEAFF.

The chain combines TRBV15 with TRBJ1-2; D is unresolved. The length of the CDR3 is 16 residues. V lost 0 bases, J lost 7 bases, and 18 bases lay in between. From germline, CDR1 is LNHNV and CDR2 YYDKDF (reference sequence). The CDR3 sequence is CATSRDMVAGGRGYTF. Here the CDR3 DNA reads TGTGCCACCAGCAGAGATATGGTTGCAGGCGGGCGTGGCTACACCTTC.

The chain couples TRBV5-5 to TRBJ2-3; D uncertain. The CDR3 consists of 14 residues. Germline V gives CDR1 SGHKS, CDR2 YYEKEE (reference sequence). Trimming shortened V by 4 bases and J by 2 bases, and 11 bases separated the two germline ends. CDR3 in amino acids: CASSIQETTDTQYF. CDR3 coding DNA: TGTGCCAGCAGCATCCAAGAGACCACAGATACGCAGTATTTT.

The V call is TRBV27, the J call TRBJ2-3; 9 bases map to TRBD1. The junction had 8 bases not matched to a gene; V was cut back by 6 bases and J by 4 bases. CDR3 length: 15 amino acids. Germline values: CDR1 MNHEY, CDR2 SMNVEV (reference sequence). The CDR3 is CASSGTGGLADTQYF. The CDR3 nucleotides read TGTGCCAGCAGCGGAACAGGGGGCTTAGCAGATACGCAGTATTTT.

This rearrangement joins TRBV5-1 to TRBJ1-3; the D gene is possibly TRBD1 (5 bases). Germline V gene sequence: CDR1 SGHRS, CDR2 YFSETQ. This CDR3 has 17 residues. V shed 1 base and J shed 9 bases, with 23 bases lying between them. The CDR3 sequence is CASSLSTGPGWRGTIYF. The CDR3 nucleotides are TGCGCCAGCAGCTTGTCAACGGGCCCGGGCTGGAGGGGCACCATATATTTT.

V usage is TRBV5-4 and J usage is TRBJ1-1; tentatively, D is TRBD1 (6 bases). Trimming stripped 2 bases from V and 0 bases from J, with 20 bases between. The germline V gene has CDR1 SGHNT and CDR2 YYREEE (reference sequence). The CDR3 is 18 amino acids. The CDR3 loop reads CASSLGTGPLLMNTEAFF. In DNA form, the CDR3 reads TGTGCCAGCAGCTTAGGAACAGGGCCACTACTTATGAACACTGAAGCTTTCTTT. The variable domain in full, with the rest retrieved from reference TRBV5-4 and TRBJ1-1, is ETGVTQSPTHLIKTRGQQVTLRCSSQSGHNTVSWYQQALGQGPQFIFQYYREEENGRGNFPPRFSGLQFPNYSSELNVNALELDDSALYLCASSLGTGPLLMNTEAFFGQGTRLTVV.

The chain couples TRBV6-5 to TRBJ2-7, with 10 bases fitting TRBD2. Unmatched junction bases numbered 3, after V lost 0 bases and J lost 1 base. Germline CDR1 reads MNHEY; CDR2 reads SVGAGI. This CDR3 spans 16 amino acids. The CDR3 DNA sequence: TGTGCCAGCAGTTACTCGGCGACTAGCGGGTCCTACGAGCAGTACTTC. Translating it yields CASSYSATSGSYEQYF.

The chain links TRBV3-1 (or the pseudogene TRBV3-2) to TRBJ2-7, with 7 bases matching TRBD2. Germline CDR1 reads LGHDT; CDR2 reads YNNKEL (reference sequence). V trimming: 1 base; J trimming: 2 bases; junction bases outside the gene matches: 5. This CDR3 is 15 amino acids long. The CDR3 here is CASSQVSGETYEQYF. The CDR3 DNA sequence: TGTGCCAGCAGCCAAGTAAGCGGGGAAACCTACGAGCAGTACTTC.

J is TRBJ2-7 and V is TRBV5-4; D is perhaps TRBD1 (5 bases). The CDR3 length is 15 residues. V lost 3 bases to trimming and J lost 0 bases, with 13 bases between them. Germline V CDR1 and CDR2: SGHNT, YYREEE (reference sequence). The chain's CDR3 is CASSYSTGSSYEQYF. CDR3 nucleotide sequence: TGTGCCAGCAGCTATTCAACAGGTAGCTCCTACGAGCAGTACTTC.